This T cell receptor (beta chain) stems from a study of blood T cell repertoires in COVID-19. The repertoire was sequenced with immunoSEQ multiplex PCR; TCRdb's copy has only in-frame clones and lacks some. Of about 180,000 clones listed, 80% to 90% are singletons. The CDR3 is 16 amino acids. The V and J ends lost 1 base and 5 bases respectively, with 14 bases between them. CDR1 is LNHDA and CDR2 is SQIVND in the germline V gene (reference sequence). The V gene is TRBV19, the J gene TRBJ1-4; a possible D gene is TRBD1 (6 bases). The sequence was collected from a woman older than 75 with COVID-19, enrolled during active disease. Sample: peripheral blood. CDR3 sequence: CASSIGPAGANEKLFF. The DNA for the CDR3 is TGTGCCAGTAGTATAGGGCCCGCAGGGGCAAATGAAAAACTGTTTTTT.